The clone carrying this TCR beta chain was detected only once. The data were obtained in a study of CD8 T cells in Susac syndrome. An input of 0.5 to 1 ug of RNA was subjected to reverse transcription using random hexamers. TCRdb redid the calling of the immunoSEQ multiplex PCR reads with MiXCR, one entry per CDR3 protein. The data contain over 95,000 distinct CDR3 sequences, about 90% of them seen just once; the ten biggest clones take up approximately 0.13%. Germline V lookup: CDR1 LNHDA, CDR2 SQIVND (reference sequence). The CDR3 is made up of 11 amino acids. The ends were cut back, 6 bases at V and 6 bases at J, with 6 bases in the middle.

The chain joins TRBV19 to TRBJ2-4, with D unresolved. The receptor was derived from a human donor in good health. The sample comprised CD8+ T cells from PBMCs. The CDR3 sequence: CASRGGNIQYF. In nucleotides, the CDR3 is TGTGCCAGTAGGGGTGGAAACATTCAGTACTTC.